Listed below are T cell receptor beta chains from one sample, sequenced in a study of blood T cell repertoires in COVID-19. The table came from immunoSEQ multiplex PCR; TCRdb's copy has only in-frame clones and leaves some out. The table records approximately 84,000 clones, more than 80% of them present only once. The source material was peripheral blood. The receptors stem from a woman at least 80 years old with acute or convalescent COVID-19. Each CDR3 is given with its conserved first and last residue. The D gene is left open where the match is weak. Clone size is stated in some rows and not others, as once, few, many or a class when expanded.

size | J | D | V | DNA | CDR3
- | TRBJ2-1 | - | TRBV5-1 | TGCGCCAGCAGCCCAGCCGCGGGGAGCGGAAATGAGCAGTTCTTC | CASSPAAGSGNEQFF
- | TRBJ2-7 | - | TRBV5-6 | TGTGCCAGCAGCTCCTCGACAGTCTACGAGCAGTACTTC | CASSSSTVYEQYF
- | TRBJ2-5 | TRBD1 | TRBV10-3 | TGTGCCATCAGTCAGGGACAGGGGGGAGAGACCCAGTACTTC | CAISQGQGGETQYF
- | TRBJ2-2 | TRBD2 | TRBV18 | TGTGCCAGCTCACCCCGGGAGGGGACCGGGGAGCTGTTTTTT | CASSPREGTGELFF
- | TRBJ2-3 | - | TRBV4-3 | TGCGCCAGCAGCCCTACGGAGGGTAGCACAGATACGCAGTATTTT | CASSPTEGSTDTQYF
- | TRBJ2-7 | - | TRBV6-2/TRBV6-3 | TGTGCCAGCAGTTACTCTAGAGCTGACAGAATATGGCGATACGAGCAGTACTTC | CASSYSRADRIWRYEQYF
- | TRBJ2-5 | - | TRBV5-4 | TGTGCCAGCAGCTTGGTGGCGGATCAAGAGACCCAGTACTTC | CASSLVADQETQYF
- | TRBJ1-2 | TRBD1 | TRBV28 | TGTGCCAGCAGTCCTCCGGGACAGAACTATGGCTACACCTTC | CASSPPGQNYGYTF
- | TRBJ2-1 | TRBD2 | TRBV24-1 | TGTGCCACCAGTGATTTGCTCGGCCTAGCGGGAGACGATGAGCAGTTCTTC | CATSDLLGLAGDDEQFF
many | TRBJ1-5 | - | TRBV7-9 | TGTGCCAGCAGCCGGGGGAATCAGCCCCAGCATTTT | CASSRGNQPQHF